The 27 T cell receptor beta chains below were found in one sample sequenced in a study of blood T cell repertoires in COVID-19. Generated by immunoSEQ multiplex PCR, the TCRdb table keeps only in-frame clones and is missing some. This table holds about 78,000 clones, over 70% found once. Sequencing used peripheral blood. These receptors all stem from a human donor in a cohort sampled during active COVID-19.

The chain combines TRBV6-5 with TRBJ2-2, with 11 nucleotides matching TRBD1. The CDR3 has 16 residues. Trimming took 2 bases from V and 6 from J; bases not matched to a gene: 5. Germline CDR1 is MNHEY and CDR2 is SVGAGI. In DNA, the CDR3 is TGTGCCAGCAGTTACGGACAGGGGGCGCGATCCGGGGAGCTGTTTTTT. Translated, it gives CASSYGQGARSGELFF.

This chain connects TRBV7-2 to TRBJ2-3, with 13 bases identical to TRBD2. The V gene's germline CDR1 is SGHTA and CDR2 FQGNSA. Losses at the gene ends were 6 bases for V and 3 bases for J; bases not matched to a gene: 6. This CDR3 contains 16 residues. CDR3 protein: CASRRTSGGFTDTQYF. The CDR3 nucleotides are TGTGCCAGCAGGAGGACTAGCGGGGGTTTTACAGATACGCAGTATTTT.

This chain links TRBV3-1 (or the pseudogene TRBV3-2) with TRBJ1-5; TRBD1 might be the D (6 bases). The CDR3 extends over 13 amino acids. Germline V gene data show CDR1 as LGHDT and CDR2 as YNNKEL (reference sequence). V was clipped by 4 bases and J by 2 bases, with 6 bases between them. The CDR3, as DNA: TGTGCCAGCAGCCGACAGGGCAATCAGCCCCAGCATTTT. It yields the protein CASSRQGNQPQHF.

This clone was recorded once. This sample also contains other DNA sequences that code for the same CDR3. The chain employs TRBV30 and TRBJ1-2; weak D call: TRBD1 (5 bases). Germline V gives CDR1 GTSNPN, CDR2 SVGIG (reference sequence). The CDR3 has 11 residues. V dropped 0 bases and J dropped 8 bases, with 7 bases sitting between them. The CDR3 spells CAWSVGGGYTF. In nucleotides, the CDR3 is TGTGCCTGGAGTGTCGGGGGGGGCTACACCTTC.

This chain joins TRBV5-6 and TRBJ2-1; 11 nucleotides line up with TRBD2. V shed 5 bases, J shed 14 bases, and the junction held 18 bases outside the gene matches. The CDR3 runs to 16 residues. CDR1 is SGHDT and CDR2 is YYEEEE in the germline V gene. The CDR3 protein is CASRPAGTSGLGGEFF. In DNA form, the CDR3 reads TGTGCCAGCAGACCGGCCGGGACTAGCGGTTTAGGTGGTGAGTTCTTC.

This clone was picked up one time. The CDR3: CASSVLDRGLGTIYF. In DNA, the CDR3 is TGTGCCAGCAGCGTATTAGACAGGGGGTTGGGGACCATATATTTT. V is TRBV9 and J is TRBJ1-3; 9 nucleotides align to TRBD1. This CDR3 has 15 residues. CDR1 SGDLS and CDR2 YYNGEE come from the germline V gene. J was trimmed by 10 bases and V by 1 base; bases with no gene match: 9.

The rearrangement joins TRBV7-9 to TRBJ2-7; 8 bases are shared with TRBD2. Germline-derived CDR1 and CDR2 are SEHNR and FQNEAQ (reference sequence). This CDR3 region has 14 residues. The V and J ends lost 5 bases and 3 bases, in that order; junction bases with no gene match: 6. CDR3 protein: CASSAGGGRYEQYF. CDR3 in DNA: TGTGCCAGCAGCGCCGGGGGGGGGCGCTACGAGCAGTACTTC.

Remarks on this clone: The sample carries other DNA sequences with the same CDR3. The chain carries TRBV5-1 and TRBJ2-5; D is perhaps TRBD2 (5 bases). V lost 0 bases and J lost 2, with 8 bases in between. The CDR3 sequence is 14 residues long. Germline loops: CDR1 SGHRS, CDR2 YFSETQ. DNA for the CDR3: TGCGCCAGCAGCTTGGGCGGCGGGCAAGAGACCCAGTACTTC. Translating it yields CASSLGGGQETQYF.

This chain joins TRBV10-3 and TRBJ1-1; a possible D gene is TRBD1 (6 bases). CDR1 and CDR2 from the germline V gene are ENHRY and SYGVKD. Trimming removed 6 bases at V and 4 bases at J, with 15 bases between. The CDR3 covers 14 residues. CDR3 loop: CAIRRQAGGTEAFF. DNA of the CDR3: TGTGCCATCAGGCGACAGGCCGGCGGCACTGAAGCTTTCTTT.

Only one count was recorded for this clone. The rearrangement joins TRBV6-1 to TRBJ2-3; D might be TRBD2 (6 bases). This CDR3 region has 16 residues. The V gene lost 0 bases and the J gene lost 3 bases, with 13 bases spanning the gap. Germline CDR1 reads MNHNS; CDR2 reads SASEGT. The CDR3 DNA follows: TGTGCCAGCAGTGAAGCTTGGCGGGGACGTACAGATACGCAGTATTTT. Translated: CASSEAWRGRTDTQYF.

The rearrangement uses TRBV5-1 and TRBJ1-4; possibly TRBD1 for D (5 bases). Trimming removed 0 bases from V and 8 bases from J, with 11 bases in between. CDR1 is SGHRS, CDR2 YFSETQ, per germline. The CDR3 is 14 amino acids. CDR3: CASSLGARAEKLFF. The CDR3 coding sequence is TGCGCCAGCAGCTTGGGAGCCAGGGCCGAAAAACTGTTTTTT.

The V gene is TRBV28, the J gene TRBJ1-5; D gene ambiguous. In germline, CDR1 is MDHEN, CDR2 SYDVKM. The CDR3 has 15 amino acids. V was trimmed by 3 bases and J by 2 bases, leaving 11 bases between them. For the CDR3, the DNA is TGTGCCAGCAGTTTGATGGCAGGTGGCAATCAGCCCCAGCATTTT. The encoded protein is CASSLMAGGNQPQHF.

The chain employs TRBV23-1 and TRBJ2-1, with 8 bases matching TRBD2. TRBV23-1 has ORF status, its function being uncertain. This CDR3 has 17 amino acids. The trim removed 7 bases at V and 0 bases at J, leaving 11 bases unmatched. The CDR3 bases are TGCGCCAGCAACCAACTGCGGGGGGAAAGCTCCTACAATGAGCAGTTCTTC. Its protein product is CASNQLRGESSYNEQFF.

V gene TRBV7-9 combines with J gene TRBJ2-5; D gene uncertain. Germline V lookup: CDR1 SEHNR, CDR2 FQNEAQ (reference sequence). V was trimmed by 0 bases and J by 1 base, leaving 9 bases between them. This CDR3 is 15 amino acids long. The CDR3 sequence is CASSLAATGQETQYF. Here the CDR3 DNA reads TGTGCCAGCAGCTTAGCAGCCACGGGCCAAGAGACCCAGTACTTC.

The chain recombines TRBV24-1 with TRBJ1-2, with 8 bases aligning to TRBD1. V lost 5 bases to trimming and J lost 7 bases; unmatched junction nucleotides: 8. The CDR3 runs 14 residues. Germline loops: CDR1 KGHDR, CDR2 SFDVKD. The CDR3 is CATSGPGQERGYTF. For the CDR3, the DNA is TGTGCCACCAGTGGTCCGGGACAGGAGCGTGGCTACACCTTC.

V usage is TRBV23-1 and J usage is TRBJ1-3; D might be TRBD1 (6 bases). TRBV23-1 is filed as an ORF, its function uncertain. The V end was cut by 3 bases, the J end by 0 bases, with 15 bases between. The length of the CDR3 is 17 residues. The CDR3, as DNA: TGCGCCAGCAGTCACTTATTGGACAGCAACTCTGGAAACACCATATATTTT. Translation gives CASSHLLDSNSGNTIYF.

J is TRBJ1-5 and V is TRBV6-5, with 7 bases aligning to TRBD1. The germline gives CDR1 MNHEY, CDR2 SVGAGI. V trimming: 6 bases; J trimming: 1 base; junction bases outside the gene matches: 3. The CDR3 sequence is 14 residues long. DNA for the CDR3: TGTGCCAGCAGCGACAGGGAAAGCAATCAGCCCCAGCATTTT. This encodes CASSDRESNQPQHF.

The chain is built from TRBV6-6 and TRBJ1-2, with TRBD1 matching 8 bases. Trimming took 6 bases from V and 4 from J; bases not matched to a gene: 7. This CDR3 has 14 amino acids. Germline V gives CDR1 MNHNY, CDR2 SVGAGI (reference sequence). The CDR3, as DNA: TGTGCCAGCAGCCGGACAGGGATCGGCTATGGCTACACCTTC. Protein: CASSRTGIGYGYTF.

The chain links TRBV5-1 to TRBJ2-5; 8 nucleotides agree with TRBD1. The CDR3 length is 13 residues. Germline loops: CDR1 SGHRS, CDR2 YFSETQ. V lost 4 bases to trimming and J lost 5 bases; unmatched junction nucleotides: 4. CDR3 protein: CASSGDRRETQYF. The CDR3 DNA reads TGCGCCAGCAGCGGGGACAGGAGGGAGACCCAGTACTTC.

This clone was seen only once. The gene calls are TRBV6-6 and TRBJ1-6; possible D gene TRBD1, 6 bases. The V end lost 6 bases, the J end lost 5 bases, and 11 bases lay between the germline ends. The CDR3 is made up of 14 amino acids. Germline V gives CDR1 MNHNY, CDR2 SVGAGI (reference sequence). The CDR3 bases are TGTGCCAGCAGGAGACAGGTGGATAATTCACCCCTCCACTTT. It translates to CASRRQVDNSPLHF.

This chain uses TRBV5-1 with TRBJ1-1; D is perhaps TRBD1 (6 bases). Germline-derived CDR1 and CDR2 are SGHRS and YFSETQ. V lost 3 bases and J 0 bases, leaving 9 bases between the germline ends. This CDR3 is built from 14 residues. In nucleotides, the CDR3 is TGCGCCAGCAGCTCTGGACAGATGAACACTGAAGCTTTCTTT. Translation: CASSSGQMNTEAFF.

J is TRBJ2-7 and V is TRBV4-1; 10 bases are shared with TRBD2. V trimming: 0 bases; J trimming: 9 bases; junction bases outside the gene matches: 8. Germline V CDR1 and CDR2: MGHRA, YSYEKL. The CDR3 contains 15 residues. Here the CDR3 reads CASSQDPSGGRGQYF. Here the CDR3 DNA reads TGCGCCAGCAGCCAAGATCCTAGCGGGGGCCGGGGGCAGTACTTC.

The chain links TRBV7-9 to TRBJ1-3; no reliable D call. Germline V gives CDR1 SEHNR, CDR2 FQNEAQ (reference sequence). Trimming took off 7 bases at V and 0 bases at J, with 16 bases between the two ends. The CDR3 sequence is 16 residues long. CDR3 bases: TGTGCCAGCATCCCCCGCGGCGGCGTCTCTGGAAACACCATATATTTT. This sequence encodes CASIPRGGVSGNTIYF.

The chain is built from TRBV2 and TRBJ1-3; 11 bases agree with TRBD1. CDR1 and CDR2 (germline): SNHLY, FYNNEI. This CDR3 is built from 18 residues. With V trimmed by 4 bases and J by 0 bases, 8 bases remained unmatched. CDR3 region: CASSVDRGRFSSGNTIYF. In DNA form, the CDR3 reads TGTGCCAGCAGTGTGGACAGGGGGCGATTTAGCTCTGGAAACACCATATATTTT.

This clone has just one count. This sequence joins TRBV27 and TRBJ1-5, with 7 bases aligning to TRBD1. V lost 0 bases to trimming and J lost 0 bases; unmatched junction nucleotides: 14. Germline loops: CDR1 MNHEY, CDR2 SMNVEV (reference sequence). This CDR3 is built from 20 residues. CDR3 amino acids: CASSLSQPGTADYSNQPQHF. The CDR3 nucleotides are TGTGCCAGCAGTTTATCTCAACCCGGGACAGCCGATTATAGCAATCAGCCCCAGCATTTT.

The sample holds a few counts of this clone. The V and J genes are TRBV2 and TRBJ1-6; TRBD1 might be the D (5 bases). With 6 bases removed from V and 9 bases from J, the gap between germline ends came to 15 bases. The germline V gene encodes CDR1 SNHLY and CDR2 FYNNEI. The CDR3 runs to 14 residues. The CDR3 sequence is CASRAGQGGSPLHF. DNA for the CDR3: TGTGCCAGCAGGGCCGGGCAGGGCGGTTCACCCCTCCACTTT. Looking up the rest from reference TRBV2 and TRBJ1-6 gives the full variable domain: EPEVTQTPSHQVTQMGQEVILRCVPISNHLYFYWYRQILGQKVEFLVSFYNNEISEKSEIFDDQFSVERPDGSNFTLKIRSTKLEDSAMYFCASRAGQGGSPLHFGNGTRLTVT.

The gene calls are TRBV18 and TRBJ2-7; TRBD2 matches 8 bases. The CDR3 sequence is 14 residues long. V trimming: 4 bases; J trimming: 1 base; junction bases outside the gene matches: 3. Germline lookup yields CDR1 KGHSH and CDR2 LQKENI. The CDR3 nucleotides are TGTGCCAGCTCACGGACTAGCCGTTCCTACGAGCAGTACTTC. Its protein is CASSRTSRSYEQYF.